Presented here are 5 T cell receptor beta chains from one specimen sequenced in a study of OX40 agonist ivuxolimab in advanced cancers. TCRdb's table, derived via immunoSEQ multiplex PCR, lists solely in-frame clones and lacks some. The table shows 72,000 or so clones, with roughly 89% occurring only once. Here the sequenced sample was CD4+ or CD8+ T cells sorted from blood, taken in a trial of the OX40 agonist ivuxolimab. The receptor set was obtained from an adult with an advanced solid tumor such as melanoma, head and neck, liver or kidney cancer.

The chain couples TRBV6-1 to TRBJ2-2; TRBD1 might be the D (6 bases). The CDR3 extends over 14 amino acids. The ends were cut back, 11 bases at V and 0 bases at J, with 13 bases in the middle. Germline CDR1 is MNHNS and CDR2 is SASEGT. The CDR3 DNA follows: TGTGCCGGAAGAGGACAGCCGAACACCGGGGAGCTGTTTTTT. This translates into CAGRGQPNTGELFF.

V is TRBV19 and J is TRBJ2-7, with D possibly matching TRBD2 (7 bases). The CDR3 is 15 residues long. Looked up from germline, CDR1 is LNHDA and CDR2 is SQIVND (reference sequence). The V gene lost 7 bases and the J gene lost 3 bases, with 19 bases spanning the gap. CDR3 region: CASTRGRGPIYEQYF. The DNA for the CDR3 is TGTGCCAGTACCCGGGGGCGGGGGCCGATCTACGAGCAGTACTTC.

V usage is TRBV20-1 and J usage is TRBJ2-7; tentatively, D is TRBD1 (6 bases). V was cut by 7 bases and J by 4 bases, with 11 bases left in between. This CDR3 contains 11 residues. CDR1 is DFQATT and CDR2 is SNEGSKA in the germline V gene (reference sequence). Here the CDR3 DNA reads TGCAGTGGGAACAGGGAGTACGAGCAGTACTTC. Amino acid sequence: CSGNREYEQYF.

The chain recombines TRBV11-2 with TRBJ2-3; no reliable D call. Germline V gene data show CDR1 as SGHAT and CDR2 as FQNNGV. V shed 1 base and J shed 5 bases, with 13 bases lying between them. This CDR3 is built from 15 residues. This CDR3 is CASSLVDPWVDTQYF. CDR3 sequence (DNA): TGTGCCAGCAGCTTAGTCGACCCCTGGGTAGATACGCAGTATTTT.

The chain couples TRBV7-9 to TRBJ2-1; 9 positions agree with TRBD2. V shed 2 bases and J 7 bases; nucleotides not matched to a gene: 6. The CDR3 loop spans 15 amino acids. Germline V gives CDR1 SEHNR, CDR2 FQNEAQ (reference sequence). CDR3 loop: CASSLQSGRRNEQFF. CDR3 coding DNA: TGTGCCAGCAGCTTACAGAGCGGGAGGCGTAATGAGCAGTTCTTC.